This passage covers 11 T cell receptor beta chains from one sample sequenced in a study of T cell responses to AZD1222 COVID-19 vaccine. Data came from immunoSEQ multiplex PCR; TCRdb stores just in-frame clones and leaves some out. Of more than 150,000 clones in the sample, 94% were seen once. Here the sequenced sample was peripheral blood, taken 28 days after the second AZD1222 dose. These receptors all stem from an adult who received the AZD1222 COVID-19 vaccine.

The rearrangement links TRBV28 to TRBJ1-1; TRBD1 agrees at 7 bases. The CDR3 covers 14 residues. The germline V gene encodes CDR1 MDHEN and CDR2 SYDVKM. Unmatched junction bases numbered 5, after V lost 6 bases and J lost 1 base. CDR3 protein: CASRQTGKNTEAFF. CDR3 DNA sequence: TGTGCCAGCAGACAGACAGGGAAGAACACTGAAGCTTTCTTT.

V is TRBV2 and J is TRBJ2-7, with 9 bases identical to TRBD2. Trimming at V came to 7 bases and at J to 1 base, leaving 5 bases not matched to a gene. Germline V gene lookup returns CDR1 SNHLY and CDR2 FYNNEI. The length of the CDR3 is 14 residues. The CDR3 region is CASNLAGASYEQYF. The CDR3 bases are TGTGCCAGCAATTTAGCGGGAGCATCCTACGAGCAGTACTTC.

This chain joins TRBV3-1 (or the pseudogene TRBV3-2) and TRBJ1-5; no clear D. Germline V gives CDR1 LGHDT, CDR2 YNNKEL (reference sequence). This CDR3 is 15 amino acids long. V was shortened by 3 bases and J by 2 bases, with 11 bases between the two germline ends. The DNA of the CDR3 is TGTGCCAGCAGCCATTCAGGTTTCGGCAATCAGCCCCAGCATTTT. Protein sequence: CASSHSGFGNQPQHF.

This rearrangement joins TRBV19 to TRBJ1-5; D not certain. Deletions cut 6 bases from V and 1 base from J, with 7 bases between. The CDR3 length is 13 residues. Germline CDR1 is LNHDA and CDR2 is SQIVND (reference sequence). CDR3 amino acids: CASSQLSNQPQHF. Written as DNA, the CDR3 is TGTGCCAGTAGCCAGTTAAGCAATCAGCCCCAGCATTTT.

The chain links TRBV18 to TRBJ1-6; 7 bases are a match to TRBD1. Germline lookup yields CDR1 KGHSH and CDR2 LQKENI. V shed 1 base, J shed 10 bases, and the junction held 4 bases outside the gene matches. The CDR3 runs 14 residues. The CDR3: CASSPLDRESPLHF. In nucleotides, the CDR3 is TGTGCCAGCTCACCACTAGACAGGGAATCACCCCTCCACTTT.

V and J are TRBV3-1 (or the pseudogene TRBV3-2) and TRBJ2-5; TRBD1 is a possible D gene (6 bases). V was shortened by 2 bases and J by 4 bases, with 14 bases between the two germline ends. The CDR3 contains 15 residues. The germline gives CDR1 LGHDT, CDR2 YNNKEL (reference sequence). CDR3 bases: TGTGCCAGCAGCCAAAGGAGGCAGGGGACAGAGACCCAGTACTTC. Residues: CASSQRRQGTETQYF.

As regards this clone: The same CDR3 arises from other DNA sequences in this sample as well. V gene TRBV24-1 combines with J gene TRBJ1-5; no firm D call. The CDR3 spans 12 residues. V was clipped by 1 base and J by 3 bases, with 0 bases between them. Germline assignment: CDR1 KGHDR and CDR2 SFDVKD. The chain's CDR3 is CATSDFNQPQHF. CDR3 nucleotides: TGTGCCACCAGTGATTTCAATCAGCCCCAGCATTTT.

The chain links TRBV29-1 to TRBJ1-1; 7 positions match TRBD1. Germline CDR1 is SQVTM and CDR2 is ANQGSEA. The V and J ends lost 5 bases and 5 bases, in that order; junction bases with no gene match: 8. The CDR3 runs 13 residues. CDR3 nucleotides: TGCAGCGTTTCCAGGGGGGGGAGGACTGAAGCTTTCTTT. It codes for CSVSRGGRTEAFF.

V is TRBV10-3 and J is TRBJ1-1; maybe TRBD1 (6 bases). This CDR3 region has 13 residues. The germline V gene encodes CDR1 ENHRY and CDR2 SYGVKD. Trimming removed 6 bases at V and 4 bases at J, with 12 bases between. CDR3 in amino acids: CAISRQDITEAFF. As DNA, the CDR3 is TGTGCCATCAGCCGACAGGATATCACTGAAGCTTTCTTT.

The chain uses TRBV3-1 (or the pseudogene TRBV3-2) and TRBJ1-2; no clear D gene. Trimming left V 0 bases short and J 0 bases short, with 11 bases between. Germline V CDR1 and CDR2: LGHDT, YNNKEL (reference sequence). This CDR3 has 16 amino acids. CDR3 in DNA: TGTGCCAGCAGCCAAGATCCGGGCGGAACTAACTATGGCTACACCTTC. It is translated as CASSQDPGGTNYGYTF.

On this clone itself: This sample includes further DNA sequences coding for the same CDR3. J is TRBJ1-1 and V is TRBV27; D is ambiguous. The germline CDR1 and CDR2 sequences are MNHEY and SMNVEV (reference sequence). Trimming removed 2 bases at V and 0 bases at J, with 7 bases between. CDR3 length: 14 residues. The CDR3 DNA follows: TGTGCCAGCAGTTTACTACGGGTGAACACTGAAGCTTTCTTT. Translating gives CASSLLRVNTEAFF.